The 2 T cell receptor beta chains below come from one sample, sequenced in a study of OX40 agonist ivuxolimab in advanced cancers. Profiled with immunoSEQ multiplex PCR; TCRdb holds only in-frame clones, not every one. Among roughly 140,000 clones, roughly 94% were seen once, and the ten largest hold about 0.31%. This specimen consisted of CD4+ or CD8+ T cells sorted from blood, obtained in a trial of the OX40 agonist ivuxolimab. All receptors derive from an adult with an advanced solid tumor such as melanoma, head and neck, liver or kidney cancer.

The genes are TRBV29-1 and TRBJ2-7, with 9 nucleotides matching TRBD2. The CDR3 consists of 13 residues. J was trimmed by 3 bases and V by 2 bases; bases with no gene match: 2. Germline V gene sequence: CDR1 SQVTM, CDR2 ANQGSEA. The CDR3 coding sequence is TGCAGCGTTGAAACTAGCGGGTACTACGAGCAGTACTTC. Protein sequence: CSVETSGYYEQYF.

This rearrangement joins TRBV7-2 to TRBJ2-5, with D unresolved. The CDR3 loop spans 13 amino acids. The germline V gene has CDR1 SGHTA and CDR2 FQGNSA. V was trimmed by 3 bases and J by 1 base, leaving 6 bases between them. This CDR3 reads CASSFAVQETQYF. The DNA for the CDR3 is TGTGCCAGCAGCTTCGCCGTCCAAGAGACCCAGTACTTC. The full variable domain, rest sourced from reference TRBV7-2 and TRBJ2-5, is GAGVSQSPSNKVTEKGKDVELRCDPISGHTALYWYRQSLGQGLEFLIYFQGNSAPDKSGLPSDRFSAERTGGSVSTLTIQRTQQEDSAVYLCASSFAVQETQYFGPGTRLLVL.